These 8 T cell receptor beta chains were all obtained from the same sample, sequenced in a study of shared clonotypes between healthy human individuals. Method: immunoSEQ multiplex PCR; TCRdb's copy keeps in-frame clones and lacks some. The sample contains approximately 640,000 clones, 90% of which appear only once. Specimen: memory CD8+ T cells from PBMCs. Stated subset: CD45RO+ cells pooled with CCR7-negative TemRA cells. Receptors were obtained from a man aged 18 to 35 in good health. Some clones in this sample may be carry-over from other donors' samples.

This sequence joins TRBV6-5 and TRBJ2-1; D perhaps matches TRBD1 (6 bases). Germline V gene sequence: CDR1 MNHEY, CDR2 SVGAGI. The CDR3 length is 13 residues. The ends were cut back, 5 bases at V and 10 bases at J, with 15 bases in the middle. CDR3 protein: CASSLGYREEQFF. The CDR3 DNA sequence: TGTGCCAGCAGTCTCGGATACAGGGAAGAGCAGTTCTTC.

V and J are TRBV29-1 and TRBJ2-7, with D maybe TRBD2 (5 bases). The length of the CDR3 is 13 residues. V was clipped by 1 base and J by 0 bases, with 7 bases between them. Germline CDR1 SQVTM, CDR2 ANQGSEA. The CDR3: CSVEAGSSYEQYF. Written as DNA, the CDR3 is TGCAGCGTTGAAGCGGGAAGCTCCTACGAGCAGTACTTC.

The gene calls are TRBV5-1 and TRBJ2-5, with TRBD1 as a possible D gene (6 bases). Per germline, CDR1 SGHRS and CDR2 YFSETQ. The V end lost 3 bases, the J end lost 2 bases, and 11 bases lay between the germline ends. The CDR3 runs 14 residues. CDR3 amino acids: CASSYWTAQETQYF. The DNA for the CDR3 is TGCGCCAGCAGCTACTGGACAGCTCAAGAGACCCAGTACTTC. Based on the CDR3 plus reference TRBV5-1 and TRBJ2-5, the full variable domain is KAGVTQTPRYLIKTRGQQVTLSCSPISGHRSVSWYQQTPGQGLQFLFEYFSETQRNKGNFPGRFSGRQFSNSRSEMNVSTLELGDSALYLCASSYWTAQETQYFGPGTRLLVL.

The rearrangement uses TRBV27 and TRBJ2-2, with TRBD2 as a possible D gene (6 bases). This CDR3 has 16 amino acids. CDR1 is MNHEY, CDR2 SMNVEV, per germline (reference sequence). V was pared by 5 bases and J by 5 bases, with 18 bases between. The CDR3 DNA follows: TGTGCCAGCAGTCCCGTCTTGCGGGACGGGACCGGGGAGCTGTTTTTT. This encodes CASSPVLRDGTGELFF.

This clone was seen a handful of times. The chain has TRBV27 and TRBJ2-7, with 10 positions matching TRBD2. With 4 bases clipped from V and 2 bases from J, the junction kept 2 bases outside the gene matches. This CDR3 contains 14 residues. Per the germline V gene, CDR1 is MNHEY and CDR2 is SMNVEV (reference sequence). CDR3 DNA sequence: TGTGCCAGCAGTTGGACTAGCGGAACCTACGAGCAGTACTTC. Translation: CASSWTSGTYEQYF.

V is TRBV19 and J is TRBJ2-7; D gene unclear. The CDR3 covers 12 residues. V gave up 5 bases and J gave up 4 bases, with 9 bases separating them. Germline V gene data show CDR1 as LNHDA and CDR2 as SQIVND (reference sequence). This CDR3 reads CASSFDEYEQYF. The CDR3 DNA reads TGTGCCAGTAGTTTTGATGAATACGAGCAGTACTTC. Supplemented by reference TRBV19 and TRBJ2-7, the full variable domain reads DGGITQSPKYLFRKEGQNVTLSCEQNLNHDAMYWYRQDPGQGLRLIYYSQIVNDFQKGDIAEGYSVSREKKESFPLTVTSAQKNPTAFYLCASSFDEYEQYFGPGTRLTVT.

The chain couples TRBV7-9 to TRBJ1-5; D is unresolved. The germline V gene encodes CDR1 SEHNR and CDR2 FQNEAQ (reference sequence). The ends were cut back, 2 bases at V and 3 bases at J, with 8 bases in the middle. This CDR3 is 14 amino acids long. CDR3 coding DNA: TGTGCCAGCAGCTTAAAGGGAGACAATCAGCCCCAGCATTTT. The encoded protein is CASSLKGDNQPQHF.

The V and J genes are TRBV27 and TRBJ1-1; TRBD1 is a possible D gene (5 bases). The ends were cut back, 5 bases at V and 1 base at J, with 11 bases in the middle. This CDR3 region has 14 residues. CDR1 is MNHEY, CDR2 SMNVEV, per germline (reference sequence). The CDR3 protein is CASSPLTGNTEAFF. Here the CDR3 DNA reads TGTGCCAGCAGTCCCCTTACAGGGAACACTGAAGCTTTCTTT.